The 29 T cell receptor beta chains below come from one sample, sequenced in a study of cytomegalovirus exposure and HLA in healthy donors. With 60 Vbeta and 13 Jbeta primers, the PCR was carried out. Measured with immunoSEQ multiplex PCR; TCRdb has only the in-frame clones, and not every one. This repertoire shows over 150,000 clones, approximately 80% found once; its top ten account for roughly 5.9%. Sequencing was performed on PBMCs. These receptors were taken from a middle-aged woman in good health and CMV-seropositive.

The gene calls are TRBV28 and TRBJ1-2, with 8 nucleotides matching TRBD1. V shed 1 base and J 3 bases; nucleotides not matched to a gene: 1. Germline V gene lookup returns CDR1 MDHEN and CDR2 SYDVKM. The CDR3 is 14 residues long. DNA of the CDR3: TGTGCCAGCAGTTTATCAGGGGGCGACTATGGCTACACCTTC. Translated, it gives CASSLSGGDYGYTF.

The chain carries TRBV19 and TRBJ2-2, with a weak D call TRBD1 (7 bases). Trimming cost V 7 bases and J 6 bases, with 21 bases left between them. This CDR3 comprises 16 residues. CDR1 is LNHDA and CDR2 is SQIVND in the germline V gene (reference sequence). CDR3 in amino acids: CASTPGAKGAAGELFF. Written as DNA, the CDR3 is TGTGCCAGTACTCCGGGGGCGAAGGGGGCCGCCGGGGAGCTGTTTTTT.

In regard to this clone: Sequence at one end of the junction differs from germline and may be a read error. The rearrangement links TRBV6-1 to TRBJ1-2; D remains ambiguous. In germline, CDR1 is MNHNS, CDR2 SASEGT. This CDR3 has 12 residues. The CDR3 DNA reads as TGTGCCAGCAGTCAAGCTGGTCAGGCGTACACCTTC. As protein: CASSQAGQAYTF.

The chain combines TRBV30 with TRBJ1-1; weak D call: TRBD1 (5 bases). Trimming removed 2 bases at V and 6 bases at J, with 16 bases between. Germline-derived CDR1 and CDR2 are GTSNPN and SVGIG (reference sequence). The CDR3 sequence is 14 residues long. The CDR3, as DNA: TGTGCCTGGAGTTCAGAGACACCGGGGGCTGAAGCTTTCTTT. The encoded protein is CAWSSETPGAEAFF. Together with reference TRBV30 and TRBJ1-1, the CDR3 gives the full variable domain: SQTIHQWPATLVQPVGSPLSLECTVEGTSNPNLYWYRQAAGRGLQLLFYSVGIGQISSEVPQNLSASRPQDRQFILSSKKLLLSDSGFYLCAWSSETPGAEAFFGQGTRLTVV.

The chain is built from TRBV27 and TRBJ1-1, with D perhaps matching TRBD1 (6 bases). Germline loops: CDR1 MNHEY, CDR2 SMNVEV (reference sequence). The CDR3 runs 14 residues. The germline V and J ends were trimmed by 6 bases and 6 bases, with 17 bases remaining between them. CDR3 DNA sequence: TGTGCCAGCAGACAGACAGGTCTGGTGCCTGAAGCTTTCTTT. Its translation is CASRQTGLVPEAFF.

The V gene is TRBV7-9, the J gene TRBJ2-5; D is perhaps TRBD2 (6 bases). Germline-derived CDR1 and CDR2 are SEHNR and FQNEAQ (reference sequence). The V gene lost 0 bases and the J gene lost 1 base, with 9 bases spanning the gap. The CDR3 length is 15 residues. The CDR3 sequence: CASSLAPSVQETQYF. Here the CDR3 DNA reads TGTGCCAGCAGCTTAGCGCCTAGCGTCCAAGAGACCCAGTACTTC.

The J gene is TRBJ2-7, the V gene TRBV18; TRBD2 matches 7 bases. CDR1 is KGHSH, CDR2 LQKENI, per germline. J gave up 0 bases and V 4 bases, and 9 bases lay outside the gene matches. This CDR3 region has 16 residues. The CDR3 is CASSQNLAERSYEQYF. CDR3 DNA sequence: TGTGCCAGCTCACAGAATCTAGCGGAACGCTCCTACGAGCAGTACTTC.

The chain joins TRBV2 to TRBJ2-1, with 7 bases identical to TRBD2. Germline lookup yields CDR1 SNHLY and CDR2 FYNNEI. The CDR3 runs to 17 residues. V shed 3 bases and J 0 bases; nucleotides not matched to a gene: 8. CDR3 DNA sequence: TGTGCCAGCAGTGACAACGGGAGGTCCAACTCCTACAATGAGCAGTTCTTC. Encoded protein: CASSDNGRSNSYNEQFF.

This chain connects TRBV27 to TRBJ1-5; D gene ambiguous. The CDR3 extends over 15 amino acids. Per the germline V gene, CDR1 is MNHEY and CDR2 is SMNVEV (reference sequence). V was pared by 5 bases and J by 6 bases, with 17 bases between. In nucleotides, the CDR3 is TGTGCCAGCAGTCCCGTGGGAGGTATCATTCAGCCCCAGCATTTT. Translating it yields CASSPVGGIIQPQHF.

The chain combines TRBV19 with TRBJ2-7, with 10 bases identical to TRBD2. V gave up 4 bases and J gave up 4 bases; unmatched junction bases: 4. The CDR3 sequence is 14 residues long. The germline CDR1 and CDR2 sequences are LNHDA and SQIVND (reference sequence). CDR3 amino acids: CASSRTSGSYEQYF. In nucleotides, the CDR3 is TGTGCCAGTAGTAGGACTAGCGGTAGTTACGAGCAGTACTTC.

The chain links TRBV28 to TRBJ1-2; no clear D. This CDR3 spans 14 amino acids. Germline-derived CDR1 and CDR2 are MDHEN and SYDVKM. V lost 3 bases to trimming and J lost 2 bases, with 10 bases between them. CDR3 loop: CASSLVAWNYGYTF. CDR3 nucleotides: TGTGCCAGCAGTTTGGTAGCGTGGAACTATGGCTACACCTTC.

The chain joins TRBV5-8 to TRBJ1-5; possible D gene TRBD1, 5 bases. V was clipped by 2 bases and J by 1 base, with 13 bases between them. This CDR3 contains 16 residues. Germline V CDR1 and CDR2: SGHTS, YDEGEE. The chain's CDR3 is CASSFEIRGSNQPQHF. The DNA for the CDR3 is TGTGCCAGCAGCTTTGAAATTAGGGGAAGCAATCAGCCCCAGCATTTT. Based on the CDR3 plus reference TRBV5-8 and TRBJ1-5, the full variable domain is EAGVTQSPTHLIKTRGQQATLRCSPISGHTSVYWYQQALGLGLQFLLWYDEGEERNRGNFPPRFSGRQFPNYSSELNVNALELEDSALYLCASSFEIRGSNQPQHFGDGTRLSIL.

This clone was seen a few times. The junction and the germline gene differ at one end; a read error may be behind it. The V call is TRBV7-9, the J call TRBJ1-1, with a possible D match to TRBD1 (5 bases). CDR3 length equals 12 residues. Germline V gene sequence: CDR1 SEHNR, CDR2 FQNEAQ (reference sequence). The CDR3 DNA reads TGTTCCAGCAGCCTGACAGCAGCTGAAGCTTTCTTT. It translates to CSSSLTAAEAFF. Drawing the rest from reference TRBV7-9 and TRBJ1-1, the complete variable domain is DTGVSQNPRHKITKRGQNVTFRCDPISEHNRLYWYRQTLGQGPEFLTYFQNEAQLEKSRLLSDRFSAERPKGSFSTLEIQRTEQGDSAMYLCSSSLTAAEAFFGQGTRLTVV.

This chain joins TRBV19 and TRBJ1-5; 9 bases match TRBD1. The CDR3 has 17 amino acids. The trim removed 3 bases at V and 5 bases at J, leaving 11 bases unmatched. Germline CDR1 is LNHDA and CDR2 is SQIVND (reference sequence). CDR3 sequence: CASSMRGGTGTDQPQHF. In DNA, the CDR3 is TGTGCCAGTAGTATGAGGGGCGGGACAGGGACCGATCAGCCCCAGCATTTT.

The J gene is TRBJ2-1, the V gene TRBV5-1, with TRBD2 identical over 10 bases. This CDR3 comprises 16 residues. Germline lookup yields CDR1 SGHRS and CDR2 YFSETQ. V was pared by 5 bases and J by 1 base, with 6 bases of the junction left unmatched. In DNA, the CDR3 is TGCGCCAGCAGTCCACTAGCGGGGCTTTCCTACAATGAGCAGTTCTTC. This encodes CASSPLAGLSYNEQFF.

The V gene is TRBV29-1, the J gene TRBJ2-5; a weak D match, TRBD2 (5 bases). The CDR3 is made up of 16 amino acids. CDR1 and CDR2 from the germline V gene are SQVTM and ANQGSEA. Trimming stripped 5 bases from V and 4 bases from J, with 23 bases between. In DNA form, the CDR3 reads TGCAGCGTTAGGTCAGGCAGCCGTGGCGGGCGAGAGACCCAGTACTTC. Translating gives CSVRSGSRGGRETQYF.

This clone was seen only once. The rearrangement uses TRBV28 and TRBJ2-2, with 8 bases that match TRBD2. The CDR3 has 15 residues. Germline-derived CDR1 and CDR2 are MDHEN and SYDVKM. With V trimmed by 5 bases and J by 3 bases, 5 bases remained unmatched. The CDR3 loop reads CASSPGGRDTGELFF. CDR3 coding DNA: TGTGCCAGCAGTCCGGGAGGGCGGGACACCGGGGAGCTGTTTTTT.

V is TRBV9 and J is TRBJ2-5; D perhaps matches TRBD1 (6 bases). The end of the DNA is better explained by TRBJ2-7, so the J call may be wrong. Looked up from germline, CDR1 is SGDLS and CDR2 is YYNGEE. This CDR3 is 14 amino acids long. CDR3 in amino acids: CASSVRGDAYEQYF. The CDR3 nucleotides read TGTGCCAGCAGCGTCAGGGGCGATGCCTACGAGCAGTACTTC.

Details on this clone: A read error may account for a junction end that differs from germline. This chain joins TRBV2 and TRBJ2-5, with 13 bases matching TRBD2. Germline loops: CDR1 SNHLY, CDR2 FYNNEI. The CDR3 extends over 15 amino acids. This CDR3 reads CASRGGLAGKETQHF. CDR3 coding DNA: TGTGCCAGCAGGGGGGGACTAGCGGGAAAAGAGACCCAGCACTTC.

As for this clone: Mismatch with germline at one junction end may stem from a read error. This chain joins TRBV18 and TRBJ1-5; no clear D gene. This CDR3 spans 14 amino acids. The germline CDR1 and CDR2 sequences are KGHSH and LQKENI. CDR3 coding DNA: TGTGCCAGCTCAGAACAGCCTTCCAATCGGCCCCAGCATTTT. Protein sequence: CASSEQPSNRPQHF.

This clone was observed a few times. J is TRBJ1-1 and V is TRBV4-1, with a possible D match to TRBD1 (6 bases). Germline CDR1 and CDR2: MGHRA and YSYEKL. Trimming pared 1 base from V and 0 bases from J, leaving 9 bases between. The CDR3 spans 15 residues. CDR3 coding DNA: TGCGCCAGCAGCCAAGTTCAGGGGATGAACACTGAAGCTTTCTTT. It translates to CASSQVQGMNTEAFF.

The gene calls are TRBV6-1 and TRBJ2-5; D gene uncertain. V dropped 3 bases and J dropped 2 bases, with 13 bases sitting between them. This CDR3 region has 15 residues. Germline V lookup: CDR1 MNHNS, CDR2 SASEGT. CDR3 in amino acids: CASSDVTVLQETQYF. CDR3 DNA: TGTGCCAGCAGTGATGTTACAGTGTTACAAGAGACCCAGTACTTC.

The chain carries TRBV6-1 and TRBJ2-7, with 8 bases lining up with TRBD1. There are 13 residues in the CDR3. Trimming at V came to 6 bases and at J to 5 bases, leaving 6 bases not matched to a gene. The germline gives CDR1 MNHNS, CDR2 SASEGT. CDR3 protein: CASRDRDRNEQYF. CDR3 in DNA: TGTGCCAGCAGGGACAGGGACCGCAACGAGCAGTACTTC.

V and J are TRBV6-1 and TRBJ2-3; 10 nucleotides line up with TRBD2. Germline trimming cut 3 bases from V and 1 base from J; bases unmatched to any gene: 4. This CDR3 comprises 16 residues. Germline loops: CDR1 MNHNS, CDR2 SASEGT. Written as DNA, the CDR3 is TGTGCCAGCAGTGAGAGCGGGAGGGCCGGCACAGATACGCAGTATTTT. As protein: CASSESGRAGTDTQYF.

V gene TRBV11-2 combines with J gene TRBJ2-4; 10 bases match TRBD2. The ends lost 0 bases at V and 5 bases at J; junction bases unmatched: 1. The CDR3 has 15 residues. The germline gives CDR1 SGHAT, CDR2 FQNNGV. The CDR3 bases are TGTGCCAGCAGCTTAGAGCTAGCGGGGGAAAACATTCAGTACTTC. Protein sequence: CASSLELAGENIQYF.

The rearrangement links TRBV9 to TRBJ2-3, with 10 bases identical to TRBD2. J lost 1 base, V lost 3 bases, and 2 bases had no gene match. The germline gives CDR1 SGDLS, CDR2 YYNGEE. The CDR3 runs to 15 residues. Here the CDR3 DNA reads TGTGCCAGCAGCGAGCTAGCGGGGGGCACAGATACGCAGTATTTT. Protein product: CASSELAGGTDTQYF.

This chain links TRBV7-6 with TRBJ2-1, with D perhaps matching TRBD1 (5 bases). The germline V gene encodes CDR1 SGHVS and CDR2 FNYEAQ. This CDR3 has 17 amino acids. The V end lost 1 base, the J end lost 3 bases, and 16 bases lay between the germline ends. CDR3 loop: CASSLGLWTPFYNEQFF. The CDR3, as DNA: TGTGCCAGCAGCTTAGGGCTTTGGACACCGTTCTACAATGAGCAGTTCTTC.

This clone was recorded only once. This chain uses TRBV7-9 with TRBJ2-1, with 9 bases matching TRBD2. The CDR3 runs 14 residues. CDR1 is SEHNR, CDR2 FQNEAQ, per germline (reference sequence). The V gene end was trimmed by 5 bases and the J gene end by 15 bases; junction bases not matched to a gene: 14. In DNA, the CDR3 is TGTGCCAGCAGCCCGAGCGGGAGGCCTTCCCCGGGGTTCTTC. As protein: CASSPSGRPSPGFF.

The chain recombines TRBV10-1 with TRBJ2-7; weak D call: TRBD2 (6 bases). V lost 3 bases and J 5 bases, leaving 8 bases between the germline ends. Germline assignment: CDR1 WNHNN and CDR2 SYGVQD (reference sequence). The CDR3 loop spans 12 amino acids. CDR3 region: CASSEGGNEQYF. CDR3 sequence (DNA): TGCGCCAGCAGTGAAGGAGGGAACGAGCAGTACTTC.